This passage covers 32 T cell receptor beta chains from one sample sequenced in a study of cytomegalovirus exposure and HLA in healthy donors. The PCR made use of 60 Vbeta and 13 Jbeta primers. This table comes from immunoSEQ multiplex PCR, and its TCRdb copy is limited to in-frame clones, with some not included. This table has approximately 100,000 clones, roughly 80% appearing once. The specimen was PBMCs. Receptors originate from a female donor in good health and CMV-seronegative.

In this sample, this clone turned up a few times. The chain carries TRBV5-1 and TRBJ1-1, with 8 bases matching TRBD1. CDR1 is SGHRS and CDR2 is YFSETQ in the germline V gene. J gave up 3 bases and V 3 bases, and 7 bases lay outside the gene matches. The CDR3 length is 15 residues. The CDR3 DNA follows: TGCGCCAGCAGCTCAGGGGGCGGCGGGGACACTGAAGCTTTCTTT. Its protein product is CASSSGGGGDTEAFF.

The chain employs TRBV4-1 and TRBJ2-2; a possible D gene is TRBD1 (6 bases). The germline V gene has CDR1 MGHRA and CDR2 YSYEKL. CDR3 length: 15 residues. The V and J ends lost 4 bases and 6 bases respectively, with 15 bases between them. This chain's CDR3 is CASSRTPGAPGELFF. In DNA, the CDR3 is TGCGCCAGCAGCCGGACACCAGGGGCCCCCGGGGAGCTGTTTTTT.

The chain recombines TRBV6-1 with TRBJ1-1, with D possibly TRBD1 on 5 matching bases. CDR3 length equals 15 residues. Germline V gene sequence: CDR1 MNHNS, CDR2 SASEGT. Between the trimmed V and J ends, which lost 4 bases and 2 bases, there was a span of 14 bases. The CDR3 is CASSATAEPNTEAFF. The CDR3 nucleotides are TGTGCCAGCAGTGCGACAGCCGAACCTAACACTGAAGCTTTCTTT.

About this clone itself: A junction end diverges from the germline sequence, so it may reflect a read error. The identical CDR3 is also encoded by other nucleotide sequences in the sample. V usage is TRBV7-2 and J usage is TRBJ1-5; 9 positions agree with TRBD1. This CDR3 comprises 13 residues. Per the germline V gene, CDR1 is SGHTA and CDR2 is FQGNSA. The CDR3 DNA is TGTGCCAGCAGCATCACAGGGGGCCGGCCCCAGCACTTT. Encoded protein: CASSITGGRPQHF.

As DNA, the CDR3 is TGTGCCAGCAGAGCGGACTACTCCTATAATTCACCCCTCCACTTT. Protein sequence: CASRADYSYNSPLHF. The chain employs TRBV6-1 and TRBJ1-6; D ambiguous. CDR1 MNHNS and CDR2 SASEGT come from the germline V gene. V was clipped by 6 bases and J by 0 bases, with 9 bases between them. The CDR3 has 15 residues.

J is TRBJ2-4 and V is TRBV30, with D perhaps TRBD1 (5 bases). Trimming took off 1 base at V and 0 bases at J, with 10 bases between the two ends. Germline V gene sequence: CDR1 GTSNPN, CDR2 SVGIG (reference sequence). The CDR3 loop spans 15 amino acids. CDR3 in DNA: TGTGCCTGGAGTGGCGGCAGGGAAGCCAAAAACATTCAGTACTTC. It specifies CAWSGGREAKNIQYF. Together with reference TRBV30 and TRBJ2-4, the CDR3 gives the full variable domain: SQTIHQWPATLVQPVGSPLSLECTVEGTSNPNLYWYRQAAGRGLQLLFYSVGIGQISSEVPQNLSASRPQDRQFILSSKKLLLSDSGFYLCAWSGGREAKNIQYFGAGTRLSVL.

The V call is TRBV7-9, the J call TRBJ2-3; the D is unclear. The CDR3 has 12 residues. CDR1 and CDR2 (germline): SEHNR, FQNEAQ (reference sequence). The V end was cut by 5 bases, the J end by 4 bases, with 7 bases between. Here the CDR3 reads CASSQIPDTQYF. CDR3 nucleotides: TGTGCCAGCAGCCAGATTCCAGATACGCAGTATTTT.

This rearrangement joins TRBV5-1 to TRBJ2-2, with unresolved D. Trimming took off 5 bases at V and 4 bases at J, with 9 bases between the two ends. Germline V gives CDR1 SGHRS, CDR2 YFSETQ. This CDR3 has 13 amino acids. The CDR3 region has the DNA TGCGCCAGCAGTATCACGGGCACCGGGGAGCTGTTTTTT. This sequence encodes CASSITGTGELFF.

The V gene is TRBV10-2, the J gene TRBJ1-6; tentatively, D is TRBD1 (6 bases). Trimming shortened V by 2 bases and J by 1 base, and 12 bases separated the two germline ends. Germline V gene lookup returns CDR1 WSHSY and CDR2 SAAADI. The CDR3 loop spans 17 amino acids. CDR3 DNA sequence: TGCGCCAGCAGTGAGGGGCAGGGGTTTTCCTATAATTCACCCCTCCACTTT. Translation: CASSEGQGFSYNSPLHF.

The chain recombines TRBV19 with TRBJ1-5, with D possibly matching TRBD1 (6 bases). The germline CDR1 and CDR2 sequences are LNHDA and SQIVND (reference sequence). The CDR3 runs 14 residues. Trimming removed 4 bases at V and 3 bases at J, with 10 bases between. CDR3 nucleotides: TGTGCCAGTAGTACCCGGGACAACAATCAGCCCCAGCATTTT. Encoded protein: CASSTRDNNQPQHF.

This clone occurred once. The chain carries TRBV9 and TRBJ1-4; a weak D match, TRBD1 (5 bases). The length of the CDR3 is 15 residues. V was trimmed by 4 bases and J by 4 bases, leaving 14 bases between them. The V gene's germline CDR1 is SGDLS and CDR2 YYNGEE. Written as DNA, the CDR3 is TGTGCCAGCAGCCCGACGCAGGGATATAATGAAAAACTGTTTTTT. Translated: CASSPTQGYNEKLFF.

V gene TRBV6-1 combines with J gene TRBJ2-1, with D perhaps matching TRBD2 (6 bases). This CDR3 comprises 13 residues. Trimming took off 6 bases at V and 5 bases at J, with 11 bases between the two ends. In germline, CDR1 is MNHNS, CDR2 SASEGT. The CDR3 nucleotides are TGTGCCAGCAGGTCCCCGGGGGACAATGAGCAGTTCTTC. As protein: CASRSPGDNEQFF.

The V call is TRBV7-9, the J call TRBJ2-3, with D perhaps TRBD2 (5 bases). V lost 4 bases and J 2 bases, leaving 13 bases between the germline ends. The CDR3 loop spans 15 amino acids. Germline-derived CDR1 and CDR2 are SEHNR and FQNEAQ (reference sequence). CDR3 amino acids: CASSSTRQPTDTQYF. CDR3 in DNA: TGTGCCAGCAGCTCTACTAGACAACCCACAGATACGCAGTATTTT.

The rearrangement uses TRBV5-1 and TRBJ2-2; the match to TRBD2 covers 10 bases. The V and J ends lost 2 bases and 1 base, in that order; junction bases with no gene match: 8. The CDR3 loop spans 18 amino acids. Germline CDR1 SGHRS, CDR2 YFSETQ. The CDR3 sequence: CASSFLPSGGRNTGELFF. The CDR3 bases are TGCGCCAGCAGCTTTCTCCCTAGCGGGGGACGGAACACCGGGGAGCTGTTTTTT.

This rearrangement joins TRBV10-2 to TRBJ2-3; 9 bases align to TRBD2. CDR3 length equals 17 residues. Per germline, CDR1 WSHSY and CDR2 SAAADI. J gave up 7 bases and V 3 bases, and 14 bases lay outside the gene matches. This CDR3 is CASSDRLSPSGEYTQYF. The CDR3 region has the DNA TGCGCCAGCAGTGATAGGCTTTCGCCTAGCGGGGAATATACGCAGTATTTT.

The gene calls are TRBV7-9 and TRBJ1-2, with D unclear. The CDR3 spans 13 residues. V was shortened by 5 bases and J by 6 bases, with 13 bases between the two germline ends. CDR1 is SEHNR and CDR2 is FQNEAQ in the germline V gene (reference sequence). The CDR3 DNA reads as TGTGCCAGCAGCGCACCCGAGAGGGATGGCTACACCTTC. Amino acid sequence: CASSAPERDGYTF. Full variable domain (remainder filled in from reference TRBV7-9 and TRBJ1-2): DTGVSQNPRHKITKRGQNVTFRCDPISEHNRLYWYRQTLGQGPEFLTYFQNEAQLEKSRLLSDRFSAERPKGSFSTLEIQRTEQGDSAMYLCASSAPERDGYTFGSGTRLTVV.

V is TRBV19 and J is TRBJ1-6; D uncertain. Trimming removed 4 bases at V and 7 bases at J, with 8 bases between. The CDR3 runs 13 residues. The germline V gene has CDR1 LNHDA and CDR2 SQIVND (reference sequence). In DNA, the CDR3 is TGTGCCAGTAGTACAACCGAGAATTCACCCCTCCACTTT. Its protein is CASSTTENSPLHF.

The V and J genes are TRBV18 and TRBJ2-1; 9 bases match TRBD1. Germline V gene sequence: CDR1 KGHSH, CDR2 LQKENI. This CDR3 is 15 amino acids long. V lost 1 base, J lost 9 bases, and 7 bases stayed unmatched. In DNA, the CDR3 is TGTGCCAGCTCACCACGCCGGGACAGGGAGGGTGAGCAGTTCTTC. Residues: CASSPRRDREGEQFF.

The V and J genes are TRBV2 and TRBJ1-3, with D perhaps TRBD1 (6 bases). CDR1 is SNHLY, CDR2 FYNNEI, per germline. V was shortened by 8 bases and J by 4 bases, with 15 bases between the two germline ends. The CDR3 covers 14 residues. CDR3 nucleotide sequence: TGTGCCAGCGCCCTCACAGGGCCCGGAAACACCATATATTTT. As protein: CASALTGPGNTIYF.

Concerning this clone: Different DNA sequences within this sample yield the same CDR3. This chain's CDR3 is CASSPDRAYGYTF. The DNA for the CDR3 is TGTGCCAGCTCACCAGACAGGGCATATGGCTACACCTTC. The V and J genes are TRBV18 and TRBJ1-2, with 7 nucleotides matching TRBD1. Germline V gene data show CDR1 as KGHSH and CDR2 as LQKENI. This CDR3 has 13 amino acids. With 2 bases clipped from V and 5 bases from J, the junction kept 2 bases outside the gene matches.

This chain links TRBV15 with TRBJ1-5; TRBD1 matches 9 bases. J gave up 3 bases and V 4 bases, and 10 bases lay outside the gene matches. Germline-derived CDR1 and CDR2 are LNHNV and YYDKDF (reference sequence). CDR3 length equals 17 residues. CDR3 protein: CATSTYPGQGLNQPQHF. As DNA, the CDR3 is TGTGCCACCAGCACCTATCCGGGACAGGGACTCAATCAGCCCCAGCATTTT. The full variable domain, completed using reference TRBV15 and TRBJ1-5, is DAMVIQNPRYQVTQFGKPVTLSCSQTLNHNVMYWYQQKSSQAPKLLFHYYDKDFNNEADTPDNFQSRRPNTSFCFLDIRSPGLGDTAMYLCATSTYPGQGLNQPQHFGDGTRLSIL.

V usage is TRBV5-6 and J usage is TRBJ2-1; D is possibly TRBD2 (6 bases). The germline CDR1 and CDR2 sequences are SGHDT and YYEEEE. There are 15 residues in the CDR3. Deletions cut 6 bases from V and 5 bases from J, with 18 bases between. As DNA, the CDR3 is TGTGCCAGCACCCTGCCCGGGGGTTCCCACAATGAGCAGTTCTTC. Amino acid sequence: CASTLPGGSHNEQFF.

J is TRBJ1-1 and V is TRBV6-6; 9 positions match TRBD1. The trim removed 5 bases at V and 7 bases at J, leaving 14 bases unmatched. This CDR3 has 16 amino acids. Looked up from germline, CDR1 is MNHNY and CDR2 is SVGAGI (reference sequence). The CDR3 DNA reads TGTGCCAGCAGTACTCATGGGGGGACAGGGTCAATTGAAGCTTTCTTT. Residues: CASSTHGGTGSIEAFF.

CDR3 protein: CAWSVPVTVYGYTF. CDR3 nucleotides: TGTGCCTGGAGTGTACCTGTAACGGTATATGGCTACACCTTC. The chain has TRBV30 and TRBJ1-2; no reliable D call. The CDR3 length is 14 residues. V was clipped by 0 bases and J by 5 bases, with 13 bases between them. The V gene's germline CDR1 is GTSNPN and CDR2 SVGIG (reference sequence).

The V and J genes are TRBV25-1 and TRBJ1-6; perhaps TRBD1 as D (6 bases). CDR1 is MGHDK, CDR2 SYGVNS, per germline. Deletions cut 4 bases from V and 5 bases from J, with 18 bases between. CDR3 length equals 17 residues. The CDR3 is CASSAYPTQGNNSPLHF. The CDR3, as DNA: TGTGCCAGCAGTGCCTACCCCACGCAGGGGAATAATTCACCCCTCCACTTT. Combining the CDR3 with reference TRBV25-1 and TRBJ1-6 gives the whole variable domain EADIYQTPRYLVIGTGKKITLECSQTMGHDKMYWYQQDPGMELHLIHYSYGVNSTEKGDLSSESTVSRIRTEHFPLTLESARPSHTSQYLCASSAYPTQGNNSPLHFGNGTRLTVT.

The chain couples TRBV30 to TRBJ1-1; D not certain. Germline assignment: CDR1 GTSNPN and CDR2 SVGIG (reference sequence). CDR3 length equals 15 residues. Trimming left V 4 bases short and J 1 base short, with 16 bases between. CDR3 amino acids: CAWTPWGGQNTEAFF. The CDR3 DNA is TGTGCCTGGACTCCCTGGGGAGGGCAGAACACTGAAGCTTTCTTT. The complete variable domain, with remaining parts taken from reference TRBV30 and TRBJ1-1, reads SQTIHQWPATLVQPVGSPLSLECTVEGTSNPNLYWYRQAAGRGLQLLFYSVGIGQISSEVPQNLSASRPQDRQFILSSKKLLLSDSGFYLCAWTPWGGQNTEAFFGQGTRLTVV.

This clone was picked up a small number of times. The chain couples TRBV19 to TRBJ1-1, with D maybe TRBD1 (5 bases). Deletions cut 5 bases from V and 10 bases from J, with 17 bases between. The germline gives CDR1 LNHDA, CDR2 SQIVND (reference sequence). The CDR3 spans 13 residues. The CDR3 here is CASSSGGRMAAFF. In DNA, the CDR3 is TGTGCCAGTAGTTCCGGGGGTCGGATGGCAGCTTTCTTT.

V and J are TRBV29-1 and TRBJ2-5; 10 bases match TRBD2. Germline values: CDR1 SQVTM, CDR2 ANQGSEA. V was clipped by 0 bases and J by 4 bases; unmatched bases: 11. The CDR3 totals 17 residues. In DNA, the CDR3 is TGCAGCGTTGAAGATCAAGGACAGCGGGGGGGCGGAGAGACCCAGTACTTC. Translation gives CSVEDQGQRGGGETQYF.

J is TRBJ2-3 and V is TRBV7-9, with TRBD2 matching over 10 bases. V gave up 8 bases and J gave up 4 bases; unmatched junction bases: 6. CDR1 and CDR2 from the germline V gene are SEHNR and FQNEAQ (reference sequence). The CDR3 spans 14 residues. The DNA for the CDR3 is TGTGCCAGCCGGAGCGGGGGGGCGTCAGATACGCAGTATTTT. Residues: CASRSGGASDTQYF. Full variable domain (outside the CDR3, taken from reference TRBV7-9 and TRBJ2-3): DTGVSQNPRHKITKRGQNVTFRCDPISEHNRLYWYRQTLGQGPEFLTYFQNEAQLEKSRLLSDRFSAERPKGSFSTLEIQRTEQGDSAMYLCASRSGGASDTQYFGPGTRLTVL.

This chain joins TRBV4-2 and TRBJ2-4, with 15 nucleotides matching TRBD2. Germline V gene data show CDR1 as LGHNA and CDR2 as YNFKEQ. The CDR3 is 19 amino acids. V lost 0 bases to trimming and J lost 0 bases; unmatched junction nucleotides: 3. The CDR3 nucleotides are TGTGCCAGCAGCCAAGATGGGACTAGCGGGGGGATAGCCAAAAACATTCAGTACTTC. Translated: CASSQDGTSGGIAKNIQYF.

The chain combines TRBV18 with TRBJ2-1; 7 nucleotides match TRBD2. J was trimmed by 3 bases and V by 3 bases; bases with no gene match: 5. The CDR3 contains 15 residues. The V gene's germline CDR1 is KGHSH and CDR2 LQKENI. CDR3 amino acids: CASSPTASGYNEQFF. In DNA, the CDR3 is TGTGCCAGCTCACCGACGGCTAGCGGCTACAATGAGCAGTTCTTC.

V is TRBV7-3 and J is TRBJ2-5; TRBD2 might be the D (5 bases). CDR1 is SGHTA and CDR2 is FQGTGA in the germline V gene. Trimming took off 5 bases at V and 5 bases at J, with 15 bases between the two ends. There are 14 residues in the CDR3. DNA of the CDR3: TGTGCCAGCAGCCCCGATTCGGGGTCGGAGACCCAGTACTTC. Residues: CASSPDSGSETQYF.